This TCR beta chain was identified in a study of post-analysis software for immune sequencing data. The TCR beta cDNA libraries contained unique molecular identifiers. Roughly 0.5 million cDNA molecules were obtained from roughly 0.93 to 9.6 million T cells. One entry per CDR3 protein, called by TCRdb with MiXCR from the PCR reads. In the table there are hundreds of thousands of distinct CDR3 sequences, approximately 38% of which are singletons. Study-level results: The study found TRBV5-6, TRBV5-1 and TRBV20-1 among five or six TRBV segments more frequent in patients than controls.

On this clonotype itself: Its matching antigen is unknown.

The CDR3 totals 17 residues. Losses at the gene ends were 1 base for V and 7 bases for J; bases not matched to a gene: 9. Germline CDR1 and CDR2: SGHAT and FQNNGV. Source material: blood. This clonotype originated in a girl between 5 and 17 years old with multiple sclerosis. V usage is TRBV11-2 and J usage is TRBJ2-1; 11 positions agree with TRBD2. The CDR3 is CASSLVVSGGALNEQFF. CDR3 nucleotides: TGTGCCAGCAGCTTAGTGGTTAGCGGGGGGGCCTTGAATGAGCAGTTCTTC.